This T cell receptor (beta chain) stems from a study of T cell responses to AZD1222 COVID-19 vaccine. Study-wide background: Pooled in the analysis were second doses at about 4 or about 12 weeks.

General study points: White British people made up most donors, females outnumbered males, and clonal diversity was possibly underestimated. Seropositive AZD1222 recipients at baseline numbered only five or six. Reportedly, nearly half the spike-specific TCRs target unmutated variant regions.

The germline V and J ends were trimmed by 4 bases and 1 base, with 2 bases remaining between them. This CDR3 comprises 12 residues. Germline CDR1 reads MNHEY; CDR2 reads SVGEGT. Notes on this clone: The antigen is undetermined.

Only in-frame clones appear in the TCRdb table, and some are missing; sequencing was by immunoSEQ multiplex PCR. The repertoire holds around 160,000 clones, with 85% to 90% as singletons. Sequenced material: peripheral blood, taken on day 0 of AZD1222 vaccination. This clonotype was sampled from an adult in good health. The chain couples TRBV6-2 or TRBV6-3 to TRBJ1-5, with D unclear. For the CDR3, the DNA is TGTGCCAGCAGTTTGAGCAATCAGCCCCAGCATTTT. Translating it yields CASSLSNQPQHF.